Listed here is a single TCR beta chain. The antigen is undetermined. Barcoded TCR alpha and TCR beta cDNA libraries with UMIs came from 5'RACE using constant-segment primers. TCRdb re-derived calls from the 5' RACE reads in MiXCR, one entry per CDR3 protein. Of under 150,000 distinct CDR3 sequences in the sample, about 20% are singletons; the top ten hold around 40%. The sample originates from a study of T-cell memory formation after mild COVID-19. Germline lookup yields CDR1 SGHAT and CDR2 FQNNGV. CDR3 length equals 14 residues. V gave up 5 bases and J gave up 4 bases; unmatched junction bases: 5. The study, taken as a whole, reports: Contracting CD4+ clones were located mainly in CM and EM, and CD8+ clones in EMRA. Memory from before infection featured some responding clones, which suggests cross-reactive memory joined.

This TCR was recovered from a man aged 18 to 35 who had mild COVID-19 (a few samples of this study predate the infection). Cell type and time point are not known. Specimen: PBMCs or a T cell subset sorted from them (not recorded which). The rearrangement joins TRBV11-2 to TRBJ2-7; 10 positions agree with TRBD2. This CDR3 is CASSRPSGGYEQYF. CDR3 sequence (DNA): TGTGCCAGCAGCCGCCCTAGCGGGGGTTACGAGCAGTACTTC. The entire variable domain, with the rest obtained from reference TRBV11-2 and TRBJ2-7, is as follows: EAGVAQSPRYKIIEKRQSVAFWCNPISGHATLYWYQQILGQGPKLLIQFQNNGVVDDSQLPKDRFSAERLKGVDSTLKIQPAKLEDSAVYLCASSRPSGGYEQYFGPGTRLTVT.